This is a list of T cell receptor beta chains from one sample in a study of CD8 T cell repertoires and HIV-1 epitope variants. The table came from immunoSEQ multiplex PCR; TCRdb's copy has only in-frame clones and leaves some out. Of under 4,000 clones in the sample, roughly 70% were seen once. No cognate antigen is known for these TCRs. The sample was cultured CD8+ T cells derived from PBMCs. Receptor source: a male donor with HIV. The CDR3 runs from the conserved cysteine through the conserved F or W. D genes are given only for firm matches. Some rows mark clone size as missing; the rest say once, few, many or name a class of expanded clone.

d_call clone_size j_call v_call cdr3_nt cdr3_aa
TRBD2 . TRBJ2-7 TRBV5-4 TGTGCCAGCAGCTTCGCTAGCGGCGTGTCTGACGAGCAGTACTTC CASSFASGVSDEQYF
. . TRBJ1-1 TRBV4-1 TGCGCCAGCAGCCAAGTGTATTCCCGGCCTGAAGCTTTCTTT CASSQVYSRPEAFF
. . TRBJ2-2 TRBV10-1 TGCGCCAGCGGACACCCCGACTGGGGAACCGGGGAGCTGTTTTTT CASGHPDWGTGELFF
. few TRBJ2-7 TRBV10-2 TGCGCCAGCGCCCCAGGCAGCCTTTGGGACGAGCAGTACTTC CASAPGSLWDEQYF
TRBD1 . TRBJ2-5 TRBV5-1 TGCGCCAGCAGCCCCGTTTCGGGACAGCAAGAGACCCAGTACTTC CASSPVSGQQETQYF
TRBD1 large TRBJ1-2 TRBV5-6 TGTGCCAGCAGCGATCCCGGGACAGGGGTCCTCGGTGCCTTC CASSDPGTGVLGAF
. . TRBJ2-7 TRBV28 TGTGCCAGCAGTTTAGTGGGGGGTAGCTCGGTCTACTTC CASSLVGGSSVYF
. . TRBJ1-1 TRBV4-3 TGCGCCAGCAGCCAAGGGGTTATCTCGAACACTGAAGCTTTCTTT CASSQGVISNTEAFF
. . TRBJ1-1 TRBV10-3 TGTGCCATCAGTGATTACGGGACGGACGACAAAGCTTTCTTT CAISDYGTDDKAFF
TRBD1 . TRBJ2-7 TRBV6-5 TGTGCCAGCAGCCTCGTGAGGGACAGCTACGAGCAGTACTTC CASSLVRDSYEQYF
TRBD1 . TRBJ1-2 TRBV5-6 TGTGCCAGCAGCCCCACAGGGGAGTATGGCTACACCTTC CASSPTGEYGYTF
TRBD1 few TRBJ1-6 TRBV7-2 TGTGCCAGCAGCTTAGCGGGAGGGGGCTCGCGCTCACCCCTCCACTTT CASSLAGGGSRSPLHF
. few TRBJ2-3 TRBV4-1 TGCGCCAGCAGCCAAGAGGGTCAGCGCACAGATACGCAGTATTTT CASSQEGQRTDTQYF
TRBD1 . TRBJ2-1 TRBV5-1 TGCGCCAGCAGCCCAGGGACAGGGGCTAATGAGCAGTTCTTC CASSPGTGANEQFF
. . TRBJ2-3 TRBV6-5 TGTGCCAGCAGCCCCGAAGGGGATACGCAGTATTTT CASSPEGDTQYF
. . TRBJ2-1 TRBV4-1 TGCGCCAGCAGCCGCTCTCAGGGGTCCTACAATGAGCAGTTCTTC CASSRSQGSYNEQFF
TRBD1 . TRBJ2-6 TRBV7-9 TGTGCCAGCAGCTACACAGGGGTCCTCCTGACTTTC CASSYTGVLLTF
. . TRBJ1-1 TRBV5-6 TGTGCCAGCAGTATCGCCGAAGGCACTGAAGCTTTCTTT CASSIAEGTEAFF
. few TRBJ2-5 TRBV27 TGTGCCAGCAGTTTGTCTACAGGGATGGGAGAGACCCAGTACTTC CASSLSTGMGETQYF
. . TRBJ2-5 TRBV6-6 TGTGCCAGCAGTTTACAGGATTTCCAAGAGACCCAGTACTTC CASSLQDFQETQYF
. . TRBJ1-2 TRBV5-1 TGCGCCAGCAGCGGCCTTGACAACTATGGCTACACCTTC CASSGLDNYGYTF
TRBD1 . TRBJ1-6 TRBV27 TGTGCCAGCAGTTCCGGGACAGCCCTCCACTTT CASSSGTALHF
. . TRBJ2-1 TRBV27 TGTGCCAGCGCCTGGGACTCCTACAATGAGCAGTTCTTC CASAWDSYNEQFF
. . TRBJ2-7 TRBV10-3 TGTGCCATCAGTCGTCAGGGGGGAGACTACGAGCAGTACTTC CAISRQGGDYEQYF
. . TRBJ2-1 TRBV18 TGTGCCAGCTCACCACCGGGACTGGTGGGGCTCTACAATGAGCAGTTCTTC CASSPPGLVGLYNEQFF
TRBD1 . TRBJ2-5 TRBV19 TGTGCCAGTAGCGGGACAGGGGCGACGGAGACCCAGTACTTC CASSGTGATETQYF
. . TRBJ2-1 TRBV25-1 TGTGCCAGCAGTGAATATTCCGGCAATGAGCAGTTCTTC CASSEYSGNEQFF
. . TRBJ2-6 TRBV10-1 TGCGCCAGCAGTGAGTCGGTCGAATCCGGGGCCAACGTCCTGACTTTC CASSESVESGANVLTF
TRBD1 . TRBJ1-2 TRBV7-6 TGTGCCAGCAGCCAAACCCCCGGGACAGCTTATGGCTACACCTTC CASSQTPGTAYGYTF
TRBD1 . TRBJ1-2 TRBV29-1 TGCAGCGTTGTAAGGGGACAGGGGGGCTACACCTTC CSVVRGQGGYTF
. . TRBJ2-5 TRBV11-2 TGTGCCAGCAGCCGGGACATTGGCGAGACCCAGTACTTC CASSRDIGETQYF
. . TRBJ2-7 TRBV5-4 TGTGCCAGCAGCTTGTCCCACGAGCAGTACTTC CASSLSHEQYF
. few TRBJ2-5 TRBV6-4 TGTGCCAGCAGTGACAGGGGACGAGAGACCCAGTACTTC CASSDRGRETQYF
. . TRBJ1-6 TRBV5-4 TGTGCCAGCAGCTTCCAGGGTGGCAATTCACCCCTCCACTTT CASSFQGGNSPLHF
. large TRBJ1-1 TRBV4-2 TGTGCCAGCAGCCAAGTGAACACTGAAGCTTTCTTT CASSQVNTEAFF
TRBD1 . TRBJ2-2 TRBV15 TGTGCCACCAGCAGAGACACCGGGACAGGGGTCACCGGGGAGCTGTTTTTT CATSRDTGTGVTGELFF
. . TRBJ2-4 TRBV29-1 TGCAGCGTTGAAGATCCGGGGCTAGTAGCCAAAAACATTCAGTACTTC CSVEDPGLVAKNIQYF
. few TRBJ1-2 TRBV5-6 TGTGCCAGCAGCGCGGGTACTTATGGCTACACCTTC CASSAGTYGYTF
. . TRBJ2-7 TRBV7-9 TGTGCCAGCAGCTTATCCAGGAGCTTGAGCGACGAGCAGTACTTC CASSLSRSLSDEQYF
. . TRBJ2-1 TRBV5-4 TGTGCCAGCAGCTTGATCTCGAGGGACCCTAACAATGAGCAGTTCTTC CASSLISRDPNNEQFF
. few TRBJ1-2 TRBV10-3 TGTGCCATCGGTTCAAATCGGGGTGGCTACACCTTC CAIGSNRGGYTF
. . TRBJ2-3 TRBV27 TGTGCCAGCAGTTTATGGCAGGCCAAAGCCACAGATACGCAGTATTTT CASSLWQAKATDTQYF
TRBD2 . TRBJ2-1 TRBV6-5 TGTGCCAGCAGTTTAGCGGGAAGTTTCAACAATGAGCAGTTCTTC CASSLAGSFNNEQFF
. . TRBJ1-1 TRBV19 TGTGCCAGTAGTCGAGGTTCGAACACTGAAGCTTTCTTT CASSRGSNTEAFF
. . TRBJ2-7 TRBV5-1 TGCGCCAGCAGCTTGGGTGGGGAATACTCGGAGCAGTACTTC CASSLGGEYSEQYF
. few TRBJ2-7 TRBV19 TGTGCCAGTAGTATCTCGTCGGGGGCTTACGAGCAGTACTTC CASSISSGAYEQYF
TRBD2 . TRBJ2-5 TRBV5-1 TGCGCCAGCGGAGGGGAGACTAGCGGGGCGAGAGAGACCCAGTACTTC CASGGETSGARETQYF
. . TRBJ2-5 TRBV14 TGTGCCAGCAGCCAAGTGCGGGGCCGGGGGACCCAGTACTTC CASSQVRGRGTQYF
TRBD1 . TRBJ2-2 TRBV9 TGTGCCAGCAGCTTGGGAACAGGGGCGAACACCGGGGAGCTGTTTTTT CASSLGTGANTGELFF
TRBD2 . TRBJ2-7 TRBV28 TGTGCCAGCAGTTTACCGACTAGCGGGATAGACGAGCAGTACTTC CASSLPTSGIDEQYF
. . TRBJ2-6 TRBV14 TGTGCCAGCAGCCAAGAAACGGGGAGATCGGCTGGGGCCAACGTCCTGACTTTC CASSQETGRSAGANVLTF
TRBD1 . TRBJ1-2 TRBV28 TGTGCCAGCAGTTTTCTCCAGGGGGCGGTAGGCTACACCTTC CASSFLQGAVGYTF
. . TRBJ2-2 TRBV9 TGTGCCAGCAGCGTAGAATCACGCGGGACCGGGGAGCTGTTTTTT CASSVESRGTGELFF
TRBD1 . TRBJ2-7 TRBV19 TGTGCCAGTAGTATAGCACAGGGGTTGGTTTACGAGCAGTACTTC CASSIAQGLVYEQYF